These 25 T cell receptor beta chains share one sample of origin, sequenced in a study of T cell responses to AZD1222 COVID-19 vaccine. The assay was immunoSEQ multiplex PCR, and TCRdb's table has in-frame clones only and misses some. The table lists roughly 20,000 clones, approximately 79% of them singletons. The material sequenced was peripheral blood, taken on day 0 of AZD1222 vaccination. These receptors originate from an adult in good health.

The V and J genes are TRBV9 and TRBJ2-6; D may correspond to TRBD1 or TRBD2 (5 bases each). The V and J ends lost 3 bases and 6 bases respectively, with 7 bases between them. Germline CDR1 reads SGDLS; CDR2 reads YYNGEE. The CDR3 consists of 13 residues. The CDR3 loop is CASSEGTANVLTF. The CDR3 DNA reads as TGTGCCAGCAGCGAGGGGACGGCCAACGTCCTGACTTTC. Drawing the rest from reference TRBV9 and TRBJ2-6, the complete variable domain is DSGVTQTPKHLITATGQRVTLRCSPRSGDLSVYWYQQSLDQGLQFLIQYYNGEERAKGNILERFSAQQFPDLHSELNLSSLELGDSALYFCASSEGTANVLTFGAGSRLTVL.

The genes are TRBV5-1 and TRBJ1-1; D possibly corresponds to TRBD1 (6 bases). The CDR3 totals 14 residues. Trimming pared 4 bases from V and 0 bases from J, leaving 10 bases between. The germline gives CDR1 SGHRS, CDR2 YFSETQ. CDR3 sequence: CASSQTGLNTEAFF. Written as DNA, the CDR3 is TGCGCCAGCAGCCAGACAGGTTTGAACACTGAAGCTTTCTTT.

The chain employs TRBV7-9 and TRBJ1-4; tentative D call: TRBD1 (6 bases). The germline V gene has CDR1 SEHNR and CDR2 FQNEAQ (reference sequence). Deletions cut 5 bases from V and 4 bases from J, with 14 bases between. This CDR3 region has 15 residues. The CDR3 DNA reads TGTGCCAGCAGCGTAAGACAGGCGAATAATGAAAAACTGTTTTTT. Translating gives CASSVRQANNEKLFF.

This CDR3 is CASARGDSYNSPLHF. As DNA, the CDR3 is TGTGCCAGCGCTCGCGGAGACTCCTATAATTCACCCCTCCACTTT. The rearrangement joins TRBV6-5 to TRBJ1-6; D call uncertain. V was trimmed by 8 bases and J by 0 bases, leaving 11 bases between them. This CDR3 has 15 residues. CDR1 and CDR2 (germline): MNHEY, SVGAGI.

V gene TRBV28 combines with J gene TRBJ2-2, with D perhaps TRBD1 or TRBD2 (5 bases each). This CDR3 spans 17 amino acids. Per germline, CDR1 MDHEN and CDR2 SYDVKM. Trimming stripped 3 bases from V and 4 bases from J, with 18 bases between. CDR3 DNA: TGTGCCAGCAGTTTCCGCCCGGGGTTGAGGGGCACCGGGGAGCTGTTTTTT. It translates to CASSFRPGLRGTGELFF.

The rearrangement joins TRBV4-3 to TRBJ2-7; TRBD1 matches 9 bases. This CDR3 is 14 amino acids long. Germline values: CDR1 LGHNA, CDR2 YSLEER. V shed 0 bases, J shed 6 bases, and the junction held 3 bases outside the gene matches. The CDR3: CASSQEWDRVEQYF. The CDR3 DNA is TGCGCCAGCAGCCAAGAGTGGGACAGGGTCGAGCAGTACTTC.

This clone is large (0.1 to 1%). The rearrangement links TRBV4-1 to TRBJ2-3; D call uncertain. Between the trimmed V and J ends, which lost 10 bases and 4 bases, there was a span of 9 bases. The CDR3 is 11 residues long. Germline CDR1 is MGHRA and CDR2 is YSYEKL. CDR3 DNA: TGCGCCACCTATGGAGCAGATACGCAGTATTTT. Translation: CATYGADTQYF.

This chain uses TRBV5-4 with TRBJ2-3; D might be TRBD2 (7 bases). V dropped 4 bases and J dropped 0 bases, with 18 bases sitting between them. In germline, CDR1 is SGHNT, CDR2 YYREEE (reference sequence). The CDR3 runs to 17 residues. CDR3 protein: CASSPLGGAPSTDTQYF. The CDR3 nucleotides read TGTGCCAGCAGCCCTTTGGGGGGGGCGCCTAGCACAGATACGCAGTATTTT.

DNA for the CDR3: TGTGCCAGTAGTATTCGTTCCGGACAGGGTGCTGGCGAGCAGTACTTC. Its translation is CASSIRSGQGAGEQYF. V is TRBV19 and J is TRBJ2-7; 8 bases fit TRBD1. The J segment lost 6 bases and the V segment lost 3 bases, leaving 13 bases of the junction unmatched. This CDR3 region has 16 residues. CDR1 and CDR2 from the germline V gene are LNHDA and SQIVND (reference sequence).

This chain joins TRBV14 and TRBJ1-6; no reliable D call. This CDR3 spans 14 amino acids. Germline assignment: CDR1 SGHDN and CDR2 FVKESK. The germline V and J ends were trimmed by 1 base and 9 bases, with 10 bases remaining between them. The CDR3 loop is CASSQVGKASPLHF. The CDR3 DNA reads as TGTGCCAGCAGCCAAGTGGGAAAGGCTTCACCCCTCCACTTT.

CDR3 bases: TGTGCCTGGAGGGCAGGGGTTACCTACGAGCAGTACTTC. Amino acid sequence: CAWRAGVTYEQYF. The gene calls are TRBV30 and TRBJ2-7; the D gene is possibly TRBD1 (6 bases). Germline CDR1 and CDR2: GTSNPN and SVGIG (reference sequence). The CDR3 totals 13 residues. V shed 3 bases and J shed 2 bases, with 11 bases lying between them.

This rearrangement joins TRBV9 to TRBJ2-2; 7 positions agree with TRBD1. The germline V gene encodes CDR1 SGDLS and CDR2 YYNGEE. The V and J ends lost 7 bases and 3 bases, in that order; junction bases with no gene match: 15. This CDR3 region has 17 residues. CDR3 residues: CASGNTGQVWDTGELFF. As DNA, the CDR3 is TGTGCCAGCGGCAATACCGGACAGGTCTGGGACACCGGGGAGCTGTTTTTT.

This clone has just a few counts. The rearrangement uses TRBV7-9 and TRBJ2-7, with 7 bases that match TRBD2. From germline, CDR1 is SEHNR and CDR2 FQNEAQ (reference sequence). The CDR3 sequence is 13 residues long. With V trimmed by 1 base and J by 10 bases, 7 bases remained unmatched. CDR3 residues: CASSLVDGGFQYF. CDR3 coding DNA: TGTGCCAGCAGCTTAGTGGACGGGGGGTTTCAGTACTTC.

The V call is TRBV5-4, the J call TRBJ1-1; 11 bases are shared with TRBD1. The V gene end was trimmed by 4 bases and the J gene end by 4 bases; junction bases not matched to a gene: 6. This CDR3 contains 15 residues. Germline assignment: CDR1 SGHNT and CDR2 YYREEE (reference sequence). DNA for the CDR3: TGTGCCAGCAGCGGACGGGACAGGGGGGGCACTGAAGCTTTCTTT. It yields the protein CASSGRDRGGTEAFF.

CDR3 coding DNA: TGTGCCGCGGGCACTGAAGCTTTCTTT. Translated: CAAGTEAFF. This chain connects TRBV7-9 to TRBJ1-1; D ambiguous. This CDR3 spans 9 amino acids. Germline values: CDR1 SEHNR, CDR2 FQNEAQ (reference sequence). The germline V and J ends were trimmed by 11 bases and 4 bases, with 5 bases remaining between them.

The CDR3 is CSVELPTEYQETQYF. DNA of the CDR3: TGCAGCGTTGAACTCCCGACGGAGTACCAAGAGACCCAGTACTTC. V is TRBV29-1 and J is TRBJ2-5; D gene ambiguous. From germline, CDR1 is SQVTM and CDR2 ANQGSEA. This CDR3 has 15 amino acids. V lost 2 bases and J lost 0, with 13 bases in between.

The rearrangement joins TRBV28 to TRBJ2-3; tentative D call: TRBD2 (6 bases). This CDR3 region has 16 residues. V dropped 4 bases and J dropped 1 base, with 15 bases sitting between them. CDR1 and CDR2 from the germline V gene are MDHEN and SYDVKM. In DNA, the CDR3 is TGTGCCAGCAGTTCCCTCCGGGCTAGCGGCACAGATACGCAGTATTTT. Protein product: CASSSLRASGTDTQYF.

The genes are TRBV6-5 and TRBJ1-2, with D possibly TRBD1 on 5 matching bases. Deletions cut 6 bases from V and 6 bases from J, with 17 bases between. CDR1 is MNHEY, CDR2 SVGAGI, per germline. The CDR3 is made up of 14 amino acids. The CDR3 DNA reads TGTGCCAGCAGGCGCGGCGGGGGTCCGGATGGCTACACCTTC. The encoded protein is CASRRGGGPDGYTF.

The V gene is TRBV21-1, the J gene TRBJ2-3; TRBD2 is taken as the D call from the table, unchecked against the DNA. TRBV21-1 is labeled a pseudogene. The CDR3 extends over 16 amino acids. CDR3 coding DNA: TGTGCCAGCAGCAAGGTCGTCCTAGGGGGGGCGGATACGCAGTATTTT. This translates into CASSKVVLGGADTQYF.

The chain uses TRBV21-1 and TRBJ1-2. TRBV21-1 is a pseudogene. This CDR3 is built from 11 residues. CDR3 coding DNA: TGTGCCACCAGAGACCCGTATGGCTACACCTTC. Amino acid sequence: CATRDPYGYTF.

V and J are TRBV27 and TRBJ2-1; 7 nucleotides align to TRBD2. V lost 3 bases and J lost 0; bases outside the gene matches: 8. The CDR3 is 17 amino acids. Germline V gene sequence: CDR1 MNHEY, CDR2 SMNVEV (reference sequence). DNA for the CDR3: TGTGCCAGCAGTTTCCCTCAAGCGGGGAGCTCCTACAATGAGCAGTTCTTC. Translating gives CASSFPQAGSSYNEQFF.

The rearrangement uses TRBV9 and TRBJ2-2; no clear D. The CDR3 has 16 amino acids. Trimming cost V 4 bases and J 1 base, with 14 bases left between them. Germline V gene lookup returns CDR1 SGDLS and CDR2 YYNGEE. DNA for the CDR3: TGTGCCAGCAGCCCAAGTCGTCCCCTGAACACCGGGGAGCTGTTTTTT. Amino acids: CASSPSRPLNTGELFF. The whole variable domain, remainder taken from reference TRBV9 and TRBJ2-2, is DSGVTQTPKHLITATGQRVTLRCSPRSGDLSVYWYQQSLDQGLQFLIQYYNGEERAKGNILERFSAQQFPDLHSELNLSSLELGDSALYFCASSPSRPLNTGELFFGEGSRLTVL.

The CDR3 protein is CASSEFTRTGGQDEQFF. The CDR3 nucleotides read TGTGCCAGCAGTGAATTCACCCGGACAGGGGGCCAGGATGAGCAGTTCTTC. The chain joins TRBV2 to TRBJ2-1; 11 nucleotides line up with TRBD1. The germline CDR1 and CDR2 sequences are SNHLY and FYNNEI. This CDR3 region has 17 residues. J gave up 8 bases and V 2 bases, and 11 bases lay outside the gene matches.

This chain uses TRBV29-1 with TRBJ2-5; 9 nucleotides match TRBD1. The CDR3 has 14 amino acids. Trimming cost V 3 bases and J 3 bases; bases outside gene matches: 5. In germline, CDR1 is SQVTM, CDR2 ANQGSEA. Here the CDR3 DNA reads TGCAGCGTTGAGAAGGGACAGGGTAAAGAGACCCAGTACTTC. Translating gives CSVEKGQGKETQYF.

The V call is TRBV6-1, the J call TRBJ2-7; D unresolved. From germline, CDR1 is MNHNS and CDR2 SASEGT. The CDR3 sequence is 13 residues long. Trimming shortened V by 3 bases and J by 6 bases, and 12 bases separated the two germline ends. The DNA of the CDR3 is TGTGCCAGCAGTGAGACTTTTGATCGCGAGCAGTACTTC. This translates into CASSETFDREQYF.